A single sample gave rise to the 10 T cell receptor beta chains below, sequenced in a study of control samples from healthy donors and cancer patients. Profiled with immunoSEQ multiplex PCR; TCRdb holds only in-frame clones, not every one. Here the sample spans about 180,000 clones, more than 80% being singletons. Sequencing was done on a sample of blood. The source is a young man in good health.

The chain is built from TRBV18 and TRBJ1-1, with D possibly being TRBD1 (5 bases). The ends were cut back, 2 bases at V and 1 base at J, with 11 bases in the middle. Germline CDR1 KGHSH, CDR2 LQKENI. The CDR3 extends over 15 amino acids. The CDR3 region is CASSPMGTQNTEAFF. CDR3 DNA sequence: TGTGCCAGCTCACCAATGGGGACGCAGAACACTGAAGCTTTCTTT.

This chain joins TRBV3-1 (or the pseudogene TRBV3-2) and TRBJ2-7; 10 nucleotides match TRBD1. CDR3 length: 15 amino acids. V lost 4 bases to trimming and J lost 5 bases; unmatched junction nucleotides: 8. In germline, CDR1 is LGHDT, CDR2 YNNKEL (reference sequence). The chain's CDR3 is CASSLSDRGRNEQYF. The CDR3 coding sequence is TGTGCCAGCAGCCTCTCCGACAGGGGGCGCAACGAGCAGTACTTC.

This clone was found once. The chain combines TRBV5-4 with TRBJ2-7, with 7 bases identical to TRBD2. Germline V gene lookup returns CDR1 SGHNT and CDR2 YYREEE (reference sequence). V lost 5 bases, J lost 4 bases, and 9 bases stayed unmatched. The CDR3 length is 14 residues. The CDR3 nucleotides read TGTGCCAGCAGGGATGACGGGGGGATGTACGAGCAGTACTTC. Amino acids: CASRDDGGMYEQYF.

The chain has TRBV7-9 and TRBJ2-3; the D gene is possibly TRBD2 (7 bases). Looked up from germline, CDR1 is SEHNR and CDR2 is FQNEAQ (reference sequence). V was trimmed by 1 base and J by 1 base, leaving 12 bases between them. CDR3 length equals 16 residues. CDR3 bases: TGTGCCAGCAGCTTAGGGGTCGGGGGGCGCACAGATACGCAGTATTTT. Protein: CASSLGVGGRTDTQYF.

The genes are TRBV24-1 and TRBJ2-5, with D possibly TRBD2 on 6 matching bases. Germline assignment: CDR1 KGHDR and CDR2 SFDVKD. V was shortened by 0 bases and J by 3 bases, with 19 bases between the two germline ends. The CDR3 consists of 18 residues. This chain's CDR3 is CATSDLASTGVKKETQYF. DNA for the CDR3: TGTGCCACCAGTGATTTGGCTTCGACGGGGGTGAAGAAAGAGACCCAGTACTTC.

This sequence joins TRBV18 and TRBJ2-6, with a weak D call TRBD1 (5 bases). This CDR3 is 16 amino acids long. Germline CDR1 reads KGHSH; CDR2 reads LQKENI. The V end lost 5 bases, the J end lost 0 bases, and 11 bases lay between the germline ends. In DNA form, the CDR3 reads TGTGCCAGCTCATTATCACAGGCCTCTGGGGCCAACGTCCTGACTTTC. This encodes CASSLSQASGANVLTF.

V is TRBV9 and J is TRBJ1-1, with D perhaps TRBD1 (6 bases). CDR3 length equals 14 residues. Trimming shortened V by 0 bases and J by 6 bases, and 12 bases separated the two germline ends. CDR1 is SGDLS, CDR2 YYNGEE, per germline. The CDR3 protein is CASSVGTVGAEAFF. CDR3 bases: TGTGCCAGCAGCGTAGGGACAGTGGGCGCTGAAGCTTTCTTT.

The V gene is TRBV4-3, the J gene TRBJ1-1; D ambiguous. This CDR3 is built from 14 residues. Germline values: CDR1 LGHNA, CDR2 YSLEER. The V end was cut by 0 bases, the J end by 4 bases, with 9 bases between. The CDR3, as DNA: TGCGCCAGCAGCCAAGAGTTTGGGTCCACTGAAGCTTTCTTT. Translation: CASSQEFGSTEAFF.

The chain uses TRBV24-1 and TRBJ2-3; D not certain. CDR1 is KGHDR and CDR2 is SFDVKD in the germline V gene. The CDR3 consists of 12 residues. Trimming cost V 6 bases and J 2 bases, with 5 bases left between them. The CDR3 nucleotides are TGTGCCACCAGTCTTAACACAGATACGCAGTATTTT. It is translated as CATSLNTDTQYF.

The chain recombines TRBV5-4 with TRBJ2-2, with a tentative D call TRBD2 (6 bases). The V end was cut by 4 bases, the J end by 0 bases, with 10 bases between. This CDR3 region has 15 residues. Germline CDR1 is SGHNT and CDR2 is YYREEE (reference sequence). The CDR3 region has the DNA TGTGCCAGCAGCAAAGGGACTCCGAACACCGGGGAGCTGTTTTTT. Protein sequence: CASSKGTPNTGELFF.